This T cell receptor beta chain was recovered during a study of blood T cell repertoires in COVID-19. Data came from immunoSEQ multiplex PCR; TCRdb stores just in-frame clones and leaves some out. The data show 92,000 or so clones, 72% seen once. V trimming: 5 bases; J trimming: 2 bases; junction bases outside the gene matches: 5. In germline, CDR1 is MNHEY, CDR2 SVGAGI. This CDR3 region has 15 residues. The chain has TRBV6-5 and TRBJ1-5; 8 bases are shared with TRBD1. The receptor was derived from a woman at least 80 years old with acute or convalescent COVID-19. The sequenced sample consisted of peripheral blood. The CDR3 is CASSPQGVGNQPQHF. CDR3 sequence (DNA): TGTGCCAGCAGTCCACAGGGGGTTGGCAATCAGCCCCAGCATTTT.